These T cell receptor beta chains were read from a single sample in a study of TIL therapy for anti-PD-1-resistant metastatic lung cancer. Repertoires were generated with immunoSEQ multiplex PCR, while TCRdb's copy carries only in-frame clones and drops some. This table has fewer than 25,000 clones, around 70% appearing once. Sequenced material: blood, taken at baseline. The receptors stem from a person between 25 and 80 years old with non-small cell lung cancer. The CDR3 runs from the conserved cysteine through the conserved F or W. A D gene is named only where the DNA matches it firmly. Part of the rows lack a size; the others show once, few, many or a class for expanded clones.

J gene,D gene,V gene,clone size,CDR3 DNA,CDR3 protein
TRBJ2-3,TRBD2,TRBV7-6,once,TGTGCCAGCAGCTTTCGGACTAGCGGCACAGATACGCAGTATTTT,CASSFRTSGTDTQYF
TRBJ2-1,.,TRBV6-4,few,TGTGCCAGCAGTGCTATGCGGGGCTACAATGAGCAGTTCTTC,CASSAMRGYNEQFF
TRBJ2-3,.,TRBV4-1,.,TGCGCCAGCAGCCACCCCAGGACAGATACGCAGTATTTT,CASSHPRTDTQYF
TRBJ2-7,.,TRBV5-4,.,TGTGCCAGCAGCGGCCAGCCCTTAGGTTCCTACGAGCAGTACTTC,CASSGQPLGSYEQYF
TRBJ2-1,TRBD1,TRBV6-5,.,TGTGCCATCCTCCGGACAGGGTACAATGAGCAGTTCTTC,CAILRTGYNEQFF
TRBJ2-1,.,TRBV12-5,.,TGTGCTAGTGGTTTGGTACTAGGGACACTAGAGCAGTTCTTC,CASGLVLGTLEQFF
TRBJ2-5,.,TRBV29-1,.,TGCAGCTCAACCTCGTATCGGGAAGAGACCCAGTACTTC,CSSTSYREETQYF
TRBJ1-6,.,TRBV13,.,TGTGCCAGCAGCTTAGGGCCTCGGAATTCACCCCTCCACTTT,CASSLGPRNSPLHF
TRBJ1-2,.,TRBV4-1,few,TGCGCCAGCAGCCAAGGACAGGTTCTGGGTGGCTACACCTTC,CASSQGQVLGGYTF
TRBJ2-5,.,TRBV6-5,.,TGTGCCAGCGCGTTAGGGGGGGGCCAAGAGACCCAGTACTTC,CASALGGGQETQYF
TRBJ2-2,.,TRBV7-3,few,TGTGCCAGCAGCCCAGGAGGGTCGGGGGAGCTGTTTTTT,CASSPGGSGELFF
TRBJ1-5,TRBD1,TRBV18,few,TGTGCCAGCTCATCGGGACAGGGGGTTCAGCCCCAGCATTTT,CASSSGQGVQPQHF
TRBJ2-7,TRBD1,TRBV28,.,TGTGCCAGCGTCCCGGGACAGGGTGGTGGGCAGTACTTC,CASVPGQGGGQYF
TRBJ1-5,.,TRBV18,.,TGTGCCAGCTCTGTGGGCCCGGGGGGGAATCAGCCCCAGCATTTT,CASSVGPGGNQPQHF
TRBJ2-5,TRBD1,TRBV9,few,TGTGCCAGCAGCGTGGGCACAGGGGGACAAGAGACCCAGTACTTC,CASSVGTGGQETQYF
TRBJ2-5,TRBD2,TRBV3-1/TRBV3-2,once,TGTGCCAGCAGCCAAGACCCCCCTGGCGGACTAGCGGAGGGGGAGACCCAGTACTTC,CASSQDPPGGLAEGETQYF
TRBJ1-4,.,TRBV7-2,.,TGTGCCAGCAGCTTAGTAGGGGGAGGGGCTCATGAAAAACTGTTTTTT,CASSLVGGGAHEKLFF
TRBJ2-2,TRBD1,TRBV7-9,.,TGTGCCAGCAGCTCACACAGGGGCCAGAACACCGGGGAGCTGTTTTTT,CASSSHRGQNTGELFF
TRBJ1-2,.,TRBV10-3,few,TGTGCCATCAGCCTTGGGACGGAGAACTATGGCTACACCTTC,CAISLGTENYGYTF
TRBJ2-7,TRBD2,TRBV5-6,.,TGTGCCAGCAGCTTGCTAGGAGCGGGAGCCCACGAGCAGTACTTC,CASSLLGAGAHEQYF
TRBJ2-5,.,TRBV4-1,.,TGCGCCAGCAGCCAAGATTGGGCTAGCGCAGTGGGGGCCCAGTACTTC,CASSQDWASAVGAQYF
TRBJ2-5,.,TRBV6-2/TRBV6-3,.,TGTGCCAGCACCCCTGGGCGGGGGCCACAAGAGACCCAGTACTTC,CASTPGRGPQETQYF
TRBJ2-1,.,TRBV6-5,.,TGTGCCAGCAGTCCCCTTGGTACGGCGAGTGAGCAGTTCTTC,CASSPLGTASEQFF
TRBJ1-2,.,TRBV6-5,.,TGTGCCAGCAGCGGCGTAGAGGGGGGTGGCTACACCTTC,CASSGVEGGGYTF